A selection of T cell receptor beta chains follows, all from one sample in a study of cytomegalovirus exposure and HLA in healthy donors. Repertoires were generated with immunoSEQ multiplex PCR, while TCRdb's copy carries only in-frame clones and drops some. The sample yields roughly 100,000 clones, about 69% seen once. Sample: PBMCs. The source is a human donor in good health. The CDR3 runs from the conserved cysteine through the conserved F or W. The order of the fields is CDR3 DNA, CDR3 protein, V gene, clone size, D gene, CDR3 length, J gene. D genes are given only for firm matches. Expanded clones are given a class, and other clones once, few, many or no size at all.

CDR3 DNA: TGCAGCGTTGAAGATCCCGAGACAGTCAACCCCGGGGAGCTGTTTTTT
CDR3 protein: CSVEDPETVNPGELFF
V gene: TRBV29-1
clone size: -
D gene: -
CDR3 length: 16
J gene: TRBJ2-2

CDR3 DNA: TGTGCCAGCAGCGAGGTGGGAGATACGCAGTATTTT
CDR3 protein: CASSEVGDTQYF
V gene: TRBV2
clone size: -
D gene: -
CDR3 length: 12
J gene: TRBJ2-3

CDR3 DNA: TGTGCCAGCAGCGTAGGATTGACTAGCGGCCCCGGGGGAGGGGCCAACGTCCTGACTTTC
CDR3 protein: CASSVGLTSGPGGGANVLTF
V gene: TRBV9
clone size: -
D gene: TRBD2
CDR3 length: 20
J gene: TRBJ2-6

CDR3 DNA: TGTGCCAGCAGTCAACAGGGTTACTATGGCTACACCTTC
CDR3 protein: CASSQQGYYGYTF
V gene: TRBV7-9
clone size: few
D gene: -
CDR3 length: 13
J gene: TRBJ1-2

CDR3 DNA: TGTGCCAGCAGCAAACAGGGGTATAGCAATCAGCCCCAGCATTTT
CDR3 protein: CASSKQGYSNQPQHF
V gene: TRBV2
clone size: once
D gene: TRBD1
CDR3 length: 15
J gene: TRBJ1-5

CDR3 DNA: TGTGCCAGCAGTGAATGGGGGGTACCTGGAAACACCATATATTTT
CDR3 protein: CASSEWGVPGNTIYF
V gene: TRBV2
clone size: -
D gene: -
CDR3 length: 15
J gene: TRBJ1-3

CDR3 DNA: TGTACTGGACTAGTGAACACCGGGGAGCTGTTTTTT
CDR3 protein: CTGLVNTGELFF
V gene: TRBV7-9
clone size: -
D gene: TRBD2
CDR3 length: 12
J gene: TRBJ2-2

CDR3 DNA: TGTGCCAGCACTCCCGACAGGAGCTCCTACAATGAGCAGTTCTTC
CDR3 protein: CASTPDRSSYNEQFF
V gene: TRBV19
clone size: few
D gene: -
CDR3 length: 15
J gene: TRBJ2-1

CDR3 DNA: TGTGCCAGCAGTTCCCGTCCTCAAGACAGGGCCGGTCAGCCCCAGCATTTT
CDR3 protein: CASSSRPQDRAGQPQHF
V gene: TRBV28
clone size: few
D gene: TRBD1
CDR3 length: 17
J gene: TRBJ1-5

CDR3 DNA: TGCGCCAGCAGCCAGGGCATCAACTATGGCTACACCTTC
CDR3 protein: CASSQGINYGYTF
V gene: TRBV4-1
clone size: -
D gene: -
CDR3 length: 13
J gene: TRBJ1-2

CDR3 DNA: TGTGCCAGTAGTATAGGGGGCGTTACTGAAGCTTTCTTT
CDR3 protein: CASSIGGVTEAFF
V gene: TRBV19
clone size: -
D gene: -
CDR3 length: 13
J gene: TRBJ1-1

CDR3 DNA: TGCGCCAGCAGCTCTGGTTCGGTAGCACTCCAAGAGACCCAGTACTTC
CDR3 protein: CASSSGSVALQETQYF
V gene: TRBV5-1
clone size: -
D gene: -
CDR3 length: 16
J gene: TRBJ2-5

CDR3 DNA: TGTGCCAGCCGGCGGCGGGCTTACACTGAGCAGTTCTTC
CDR3 protein: CASRRRAYTEQFF
V gene: TRBV4-2
clone size: -
D gene: -
CDR3 length: 13
J gene: TRBJ2-1

CDR3 DNA: TGTGCCAGCTCACCAAAAACCCCAGGGGGCGCAGACACTGAAGCTTTCTTT
CDR3 protein: CASSPKTPGGADTEAFF
V gene: TRBV18
clone size: -
D gene: TRBD1
CDR3 length: 17
J gene: TRBJ1-1

CDR3 DNA: TGTGCCAGCAGTGAAGGCGTTGGCGGTACCGGGGAGCTGTTTTTT
CDR3 protein: CASSEGVGGTGELFF
V gene: TRBV6-1
clone size: -
D gene: -
CDR3 length: 15
J gene: TRBJ2-2

CDR3 DNA: TGTGCCAGCAGCTGGGGACAGGGTGCTTCCCAGCCCCAGCATTTT
CDR3 protein: CASSWGQGASQPQHF
V gene: TRBV5-6
clone size: -
D gene: TRBD1
CDR3 length: 15
J gene: TRBJ1-5

CDR3 DNA: TGTGCCAGCAGCTTCTCTATCTCTGGGGCCAACGTCCTGACTTTC
CDR3 protein: CASSFSISGANVLTF
V gene: TRBV11-2
clone size: -
D gene: -
CDR3 length: 15
J gene: TRBJ2-6

CDR3 DNA: TGTGCCAGCAGCCGGGCGGGAGAATCCTACAATGAGCAGTTCTTC
CDR3 protein: CASSRAGESYNEQFF
V gene: TRBV7-2
clone size: -
D gene: TRBD2
CDR3 length: 15
J gene: TRBJ2-1

CDR3 DNA: TGTGCCAGCAGCTTGTGGGCTAGCGGGAAGGACGAGCAGTACTTC
CDR3 protein: CASSLWASGKDEQYF
V gene: TRBV5-4
clone size: few
D gene: TRBD2
CDR3 length: 15
J gene: TRBJ2-7

CDR3 DNA: TGTGCCAGCAGTTACGACCAGGAATACAATGAGCAGTTCTTC
CDR3 protein: CASSYDQEYNEQFF
V gene: TRBV6-5
clone size: few
D gene: -
CDR3 length: 14
J gene: TRBJ2-1

CDR3 DNA: TGTGCCAGCAGTTATAGGGGTGGCAATCAGCCCCAGCATTTT
CDR3 protein: CASSYRGGNQPQHF
V gene: TRBV7-2
clone size: -
D gene: -
CDR3 length: 14
J gene: TRBJ1-5

CDR3 DNA: TGTGCCAGCAGCCCGAGGACTGGGACCGGGGAGCTGTTTTTT
CDR3 protein: CASSPRTGTGELFF
V gene: TRBV14
clone size: -
D gene: -
CDR3 length: 14
J gene: TRBJ2-2

CDR3 DNA: TGTGCCACAACCGGGTCCTCTAATGAAAAACTGTTTTTT
CDR3 protein: CATTGSSNEKLFF
V gene: TRBV2
clone size: once
D gene: -
CDR3 length: 13
J gene: TRBJ1-4

CDR3 DNA: TGTGCCACCAGCAGAGATATAGCAGATACGCAGTATTTT
CDR3 protein: CATSRDIADTQYF
V gene: TRBV15
clone size: -
D gene: -
CDR3 length: 13
J gene: TRBJ2-3

CDR3 DNA: TGTGCCAGCAGTTACCCGGGCGGGGAGCAGTTCTTC
CDR3 protein: CASSYPGGEQFF
V gene: TRBV7-3
clone size: -
D gene: -
CDR3 length: 12
J gene: TRBJ2-1

CDR3 DNA: TGTGCCAGCAGCTCCCCCGGACAGGGGAGGAGTGCCAAAAACATTCAGTACTTC
CDR3 protein: CASSSPGQGRSAKNIQYF
V gene: TRBV7-9
clone size: few
D gene: TRBD1
CDR3 length: 18
J gene: TRBJ2-4

CDR3 DNA: TGCAGTGCTAGTTCAGGGAGCTACACCTTC
CDR3 protein: CSASSGSYTF
V gene: TRBV20-1
clone size: -
D gene: -
CDR3 length: 10
J gene: TRBJ1-2

CDR3 DNA: TGTGCCAGCAGCGTAGAGGGGCACGGCGGGGTCTATGGCTACACCTTC
CDR3 protein: CASSVEGHGGVYGYTF
V gene: TRBV9
clone size: few
D gene: -
CDR3 length: 16
J gene: TRBJ1-2

CDR3 DNA: TGTGCCAGCAGAGAACAGGAGGCTCAGCCCCAGCATTTT
CDR3 protein: CASREQEAQPQHF
V gene: TRBV2
clone size: -
D gene: -
CDR3 length: 13
J gene: TRBJ1-5

CDR3 DNA: TGTGCCAGCAGCCTGACAGGGGGGTTTACTGAAGCTTTCTTT
CDR3 protein: CASSLTGGFTEAFF
V gene: TRBV7-2
clone size: -
D gene: TRBD1
CDR3 length: 14
J gene: TRBJ1-1

CDR3 DNA: TGTGCCAGCAGCGCATCGGTCTCAACTAATGAAAAACTGTTTTTT
CDR3 protein: CASSASVSTNEKLFF
V gene: TRBV7-8
clone size: -
D gene: -
CDR3 length: 15
J gene: TRBJ1-4

CDR3 DNA: TGTGCCAGCAGTTTACCGCCACCGGACAGGGGCTATGGCTACACCTTC
CDR3 protein: CASSLPPPDRGYGYTF
V gene: TRBV28
clone size: few
D gene: TRBD1
CDR3 length: 16
J gene: TRBJ1-2